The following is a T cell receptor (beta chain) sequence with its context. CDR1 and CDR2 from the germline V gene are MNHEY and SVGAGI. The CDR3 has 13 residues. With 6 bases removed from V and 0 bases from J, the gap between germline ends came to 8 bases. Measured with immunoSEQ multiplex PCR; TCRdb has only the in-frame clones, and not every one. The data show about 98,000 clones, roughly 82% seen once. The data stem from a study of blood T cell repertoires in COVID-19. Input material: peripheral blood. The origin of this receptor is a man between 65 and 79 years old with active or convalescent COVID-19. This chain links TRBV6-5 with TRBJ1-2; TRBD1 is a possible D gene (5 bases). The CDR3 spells CASRETANYGYTF. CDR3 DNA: TGTGCCAGCAGGGAGACAGCTAACTATGGCTACACCTTC.